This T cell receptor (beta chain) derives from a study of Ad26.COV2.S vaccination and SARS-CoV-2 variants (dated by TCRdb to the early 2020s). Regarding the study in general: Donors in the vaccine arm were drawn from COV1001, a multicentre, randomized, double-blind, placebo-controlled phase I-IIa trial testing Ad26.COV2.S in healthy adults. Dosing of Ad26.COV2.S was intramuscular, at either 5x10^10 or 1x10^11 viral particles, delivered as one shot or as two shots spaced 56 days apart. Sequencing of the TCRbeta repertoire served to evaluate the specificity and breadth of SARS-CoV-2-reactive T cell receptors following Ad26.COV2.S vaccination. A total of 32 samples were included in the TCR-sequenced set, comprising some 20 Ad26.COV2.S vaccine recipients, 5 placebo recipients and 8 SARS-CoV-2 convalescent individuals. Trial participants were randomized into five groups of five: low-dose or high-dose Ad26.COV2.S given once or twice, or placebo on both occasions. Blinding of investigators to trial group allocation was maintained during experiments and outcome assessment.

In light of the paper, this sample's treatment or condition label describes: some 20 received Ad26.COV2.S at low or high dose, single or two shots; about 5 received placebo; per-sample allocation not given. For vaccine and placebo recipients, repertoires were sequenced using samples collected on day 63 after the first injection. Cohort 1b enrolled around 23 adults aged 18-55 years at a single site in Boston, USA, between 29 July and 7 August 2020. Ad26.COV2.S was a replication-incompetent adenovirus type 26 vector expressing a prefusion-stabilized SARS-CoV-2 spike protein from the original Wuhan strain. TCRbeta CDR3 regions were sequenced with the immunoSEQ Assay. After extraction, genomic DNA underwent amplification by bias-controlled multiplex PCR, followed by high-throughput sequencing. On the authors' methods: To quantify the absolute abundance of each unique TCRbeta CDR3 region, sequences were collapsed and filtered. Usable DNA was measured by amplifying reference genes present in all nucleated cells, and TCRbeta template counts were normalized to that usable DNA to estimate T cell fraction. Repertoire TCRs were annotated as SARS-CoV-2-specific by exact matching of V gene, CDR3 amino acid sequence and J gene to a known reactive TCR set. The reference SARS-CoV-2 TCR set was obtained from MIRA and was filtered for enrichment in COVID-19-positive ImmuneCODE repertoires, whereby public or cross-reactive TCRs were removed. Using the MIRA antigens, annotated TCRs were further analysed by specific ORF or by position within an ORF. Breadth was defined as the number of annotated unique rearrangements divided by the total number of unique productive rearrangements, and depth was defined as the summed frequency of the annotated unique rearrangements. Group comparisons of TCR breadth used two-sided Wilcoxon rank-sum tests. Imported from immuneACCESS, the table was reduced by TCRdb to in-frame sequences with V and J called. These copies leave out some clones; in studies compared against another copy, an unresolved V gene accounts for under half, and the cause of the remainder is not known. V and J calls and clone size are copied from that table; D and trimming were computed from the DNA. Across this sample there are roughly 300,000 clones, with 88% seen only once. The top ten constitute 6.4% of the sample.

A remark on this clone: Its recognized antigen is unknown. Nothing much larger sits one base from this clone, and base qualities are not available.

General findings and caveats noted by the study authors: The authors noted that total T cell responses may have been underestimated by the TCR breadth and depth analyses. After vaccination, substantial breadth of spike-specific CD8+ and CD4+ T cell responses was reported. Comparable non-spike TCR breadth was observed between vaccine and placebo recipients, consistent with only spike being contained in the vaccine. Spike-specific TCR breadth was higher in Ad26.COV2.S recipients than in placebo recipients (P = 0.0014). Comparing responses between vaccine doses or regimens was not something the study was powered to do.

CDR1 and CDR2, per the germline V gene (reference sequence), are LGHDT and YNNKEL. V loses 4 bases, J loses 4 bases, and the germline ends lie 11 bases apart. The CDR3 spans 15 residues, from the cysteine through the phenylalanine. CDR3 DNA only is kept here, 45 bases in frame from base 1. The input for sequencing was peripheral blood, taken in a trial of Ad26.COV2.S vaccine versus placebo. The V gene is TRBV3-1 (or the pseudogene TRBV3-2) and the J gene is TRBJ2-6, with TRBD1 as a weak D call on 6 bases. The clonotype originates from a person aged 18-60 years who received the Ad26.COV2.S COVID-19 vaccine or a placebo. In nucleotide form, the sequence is TGTGCCAGCAGCCCCCCAGGGGACGGGGCCAACGTCCTGACTTTC. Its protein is CASSPPGDGANVLTF.